Sequencing of this TCR beta chain was carried out in a study of human T cells and chemical hapten exposure. One entry per CDR3 protein results from TCRdb running MiXCR on the RACE reads. The sample has under 300,000 distinct CDR3 sequences; 7.5% to 9% are singletons. Time point specified: pre-sensitization, week 0. Treatment of the sample: therapeutic diphenylcyclopropenone sensitization with weekly scalp DPC. This TCR was sampled from a man aged 18 to 29 with alopecia areata. Some clones in this sample may be carry-over from other donors' samples. Sequencing used whole blood, obtained in connection with sensitization to the hapten diphenylcyclopropenone (DPC).

CDR3 bases: TGCGCCAGCAGCTTTAACCCGGGACGTGCAGATACGCAGTATTTT. Residues: CASSFNPGRADTQYF. The genes are TRBV5-1 and TRBJ2-3, with D perhaps being TRBD1 or TRBD2 (5 bases each). Germline CDR1 reads SGHRS; CDR2 reads YFSETQ. This CDR3 has 15 residues. V was cut by 2 bases and J by 4 bases, with 14 bases left in between.